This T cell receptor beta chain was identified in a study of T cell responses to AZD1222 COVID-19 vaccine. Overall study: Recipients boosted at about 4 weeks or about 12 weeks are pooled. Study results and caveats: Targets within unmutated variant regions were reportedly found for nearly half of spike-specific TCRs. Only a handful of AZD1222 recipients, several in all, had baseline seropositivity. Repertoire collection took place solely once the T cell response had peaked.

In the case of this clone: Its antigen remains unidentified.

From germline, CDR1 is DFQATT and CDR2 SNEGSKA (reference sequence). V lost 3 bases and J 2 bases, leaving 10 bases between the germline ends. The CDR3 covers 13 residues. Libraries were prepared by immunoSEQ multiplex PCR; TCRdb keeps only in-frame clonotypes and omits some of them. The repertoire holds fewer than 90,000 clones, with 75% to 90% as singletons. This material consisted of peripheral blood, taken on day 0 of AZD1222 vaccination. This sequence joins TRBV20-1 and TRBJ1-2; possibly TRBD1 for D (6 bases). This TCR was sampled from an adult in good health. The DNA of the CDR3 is TGCAGTGCTAGTGAGGGGGACAACTATGGCTACACCTTC. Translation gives CSASEGDNYGYTF.